This T cell receptor beta chain was sequenced in a study of cytomegalovirus exposure and HLA in healthy donors. Primers: 60 Vbeta forward and 13 Jbeta reverse. The assay was immunoSEQ multiplex PCR, and TCRdb's table has in-frame clones only and misses some. The profile covers 130,000 to 150,000 clones, with roughly 87% appearing a single time and 4.5% to 6% taken by the ten largest. The CDR3 loop spans 13 amino acids. CDR1 MDHEN and CDR2 SYDVKM come from the germline V gene. Trimming took 2 bases from V and 7 from J, leaving 11 bases between them. The sequenced sample was PBMCs. V is TRBV28 and J is TRBJ1-1; D is undetermined. The sequence was obtained from a man between 25 and 39 years old in good health and CMV-seropositive. CDR3 amino acids: CASSLRGEVEAFF. The CDR3 DNA sequence: TGTGCCAGCAGTTTACGGGGTGAGGTTGAAGCTTTCTTT.